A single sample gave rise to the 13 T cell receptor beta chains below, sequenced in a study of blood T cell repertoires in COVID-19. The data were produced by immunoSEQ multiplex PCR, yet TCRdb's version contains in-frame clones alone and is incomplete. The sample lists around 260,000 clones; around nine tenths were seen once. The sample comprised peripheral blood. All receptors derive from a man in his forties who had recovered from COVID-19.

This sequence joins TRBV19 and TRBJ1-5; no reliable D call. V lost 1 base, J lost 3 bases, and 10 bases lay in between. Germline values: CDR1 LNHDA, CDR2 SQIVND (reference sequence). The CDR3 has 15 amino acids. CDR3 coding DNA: TGTGCCAGTAGTATAGGGGGAGGGATCAATCAGCCCCAGCATTTT. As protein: CASSIGGGINQPQHF.

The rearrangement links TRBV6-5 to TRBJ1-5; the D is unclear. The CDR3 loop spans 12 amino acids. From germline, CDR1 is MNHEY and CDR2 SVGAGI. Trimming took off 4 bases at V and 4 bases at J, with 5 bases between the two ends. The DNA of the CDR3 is TGTGCCAGCAGTTCAGGTAATCAGCCCCAGCATTTT. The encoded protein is CASSSGNQPQHF.

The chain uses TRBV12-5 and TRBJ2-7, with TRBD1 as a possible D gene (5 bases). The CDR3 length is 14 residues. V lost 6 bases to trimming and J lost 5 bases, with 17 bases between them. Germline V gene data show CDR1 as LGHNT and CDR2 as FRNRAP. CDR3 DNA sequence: TGTGCTAGTGGCCCGACTCTGGGGCTCCACGAGCAGTACTTC. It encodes CASGPTLGLHEQYF. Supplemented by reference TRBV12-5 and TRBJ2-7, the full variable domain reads DARVTQTPRHKVTEMGQEVTMRCQPILGHNTVFWYRQTMMQGLELLAYFRNRAPLDDSGMPKDRFSAEMPDATLATLKIQPSEPRDSAVYFCASGPTLGLHEQYFGPGTRLTVT.

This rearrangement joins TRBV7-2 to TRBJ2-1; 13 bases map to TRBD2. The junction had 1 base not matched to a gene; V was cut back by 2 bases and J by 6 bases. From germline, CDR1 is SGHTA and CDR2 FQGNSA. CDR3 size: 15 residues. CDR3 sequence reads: CASSLRTSGSNEQFF. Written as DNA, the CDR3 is TGTGCCAGCAGCTTAAGGACTAGCGGGAGCAATGAGCAGTTCTTC.

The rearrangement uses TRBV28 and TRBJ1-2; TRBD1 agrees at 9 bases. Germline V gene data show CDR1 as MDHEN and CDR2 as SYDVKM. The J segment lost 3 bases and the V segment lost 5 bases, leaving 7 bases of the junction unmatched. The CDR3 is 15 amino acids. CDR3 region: CASSTTGGAYYGYTF. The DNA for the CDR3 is TGTGCCAGCAGTACCACAGGGGGCGCTTACTATGGCTACACCTTC.

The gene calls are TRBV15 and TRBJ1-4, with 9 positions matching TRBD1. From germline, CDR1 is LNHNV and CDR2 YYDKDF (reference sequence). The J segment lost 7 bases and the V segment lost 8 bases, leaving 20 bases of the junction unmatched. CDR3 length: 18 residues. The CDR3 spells CATDGSGQGFLQSEKLFF. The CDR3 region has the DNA TGTGCCACCGACGGCTCGGGACAGGGCTTTCTCCAGAGTGAAAAACTGTTTTTT.

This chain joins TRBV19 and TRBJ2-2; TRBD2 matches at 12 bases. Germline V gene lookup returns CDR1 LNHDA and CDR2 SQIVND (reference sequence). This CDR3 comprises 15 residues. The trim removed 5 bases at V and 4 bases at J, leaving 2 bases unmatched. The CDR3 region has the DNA TGTGCCAGTAGTCAACTAGCGGGGGGCACCGGGGAGCTGTTTTTT. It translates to CASSQLAGGTGELFF.

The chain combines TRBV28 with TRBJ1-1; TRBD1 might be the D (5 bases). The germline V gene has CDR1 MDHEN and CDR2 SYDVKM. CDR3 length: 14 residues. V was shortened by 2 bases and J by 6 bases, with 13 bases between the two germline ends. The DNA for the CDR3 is TGTGCCAGCAGTTTAGGTCCCCAGGGCTCTGAAGCTTTCTTT. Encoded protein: CASSLGPQGSEAFF.

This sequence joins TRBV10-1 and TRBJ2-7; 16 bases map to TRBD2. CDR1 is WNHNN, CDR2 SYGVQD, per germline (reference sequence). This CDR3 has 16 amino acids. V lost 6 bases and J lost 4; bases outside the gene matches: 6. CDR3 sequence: CASRLGTSGREYEQYF. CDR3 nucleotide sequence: TGCGCCAGCAGACTAGGGACTAGCGGGAGGGAGTACGAGCAGTACTTC.

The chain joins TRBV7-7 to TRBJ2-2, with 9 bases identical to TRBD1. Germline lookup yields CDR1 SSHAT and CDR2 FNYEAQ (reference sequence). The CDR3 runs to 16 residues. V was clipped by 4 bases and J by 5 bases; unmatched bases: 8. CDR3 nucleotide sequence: TGTGCCAGCAGCTCAGAACAGGGGGCAAGGACCGGGGAGCTGTTTTTT. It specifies CASSSEQGARTGELFF.

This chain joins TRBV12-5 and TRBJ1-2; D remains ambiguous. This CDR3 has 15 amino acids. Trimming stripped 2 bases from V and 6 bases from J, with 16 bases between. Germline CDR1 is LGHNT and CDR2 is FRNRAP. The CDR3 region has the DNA TGTGCTAGTGGTTTGCTGGCAGAGCGGGATGATGGCTACACCTTC. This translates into CASGLLAERDDGYTF.

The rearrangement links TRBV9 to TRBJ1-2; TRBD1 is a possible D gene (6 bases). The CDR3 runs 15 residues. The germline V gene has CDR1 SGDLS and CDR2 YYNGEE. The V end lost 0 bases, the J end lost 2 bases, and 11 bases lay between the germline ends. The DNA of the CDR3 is TGTGCCAGCAGCGTAGCCCCAGGGACAAACTATGGCTACACCTTC. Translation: CASSVAPGTNYGYTF.

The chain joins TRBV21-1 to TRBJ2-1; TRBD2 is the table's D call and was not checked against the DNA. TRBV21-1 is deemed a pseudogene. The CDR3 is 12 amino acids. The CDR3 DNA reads TGTGCCAGCAGCAAAGGTGGAGGTGAGCAGTTCTTC. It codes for CASSKGGGEQFF.